One and the same sample provided the 26 T cell receptor beta chains below, sequenced in a study of T cell clonality in common variable immunodeficiency. Here immunoSEQ multiplex PCR was the method, and the copy in TCRdb shows in-frame clones only, minus some. Observed in the sample are tens of thousands of clones, none of them singletons. The specimen sequenced was peripheral blood mononuclear cells. The receptors originated from a person aged 18 to 75 in good health.

This clone was observed at least ten times. The CDR3 end lies 3 residues beyond the end of the read and is filled in from the germline J gene. V and J are TRBV20-1 and TRBJ1-1, with D possibly TRBD1 on 5 matching bases. The CDR3 extends over 12 amino acids. CDR1 and CDR2 from the germline V gene are DFQATT and SNEGSKA (reference sequence). CDR3 region: CSASRGGREAFF. The covered CDR3 bases are TGCAGTGCGTCTCGGGGGGGTAGAGAA.

The table lists this clone with many counts. The read halts 3 residues ahead of the CDR3 end, with the missing end drawn from the germline J gene. This chain joins TRBV10-3 and TRBJ2-7; TRBD1 is a possible D gene (6 bases). Trimming took off 1 base at V and 2 bases at J, with 9 bases between the two ends. The length of the CDR3 is 14 residues. The germline V gene encodes CDR1 ENHRY and CDR2 SYGVKD. CDR3 bases read: TGTGCCATCAGTGAGTTGGACAGCACCTACGAG. Translation gives CAISELDSTYE. In full, the CDR3 is CAISELDSTYEQYF.

At least ten counts were recorded for this clone. Incomplete CDR3 DNA: TGTGCCAGCAGTACTAGCGGCTCCTACAATGAC. As protein: CASSTSGSYND. The entire CDR3 protein is CASSTSGSYNDYTF. The chain couples TRBV6-2 or TRBV6-3 to TRBJ1-2; no clear D gene. The CDR3 end is not reached by the read, which stops 3 residues before it; the germline J gene fills it in. CDR3 size: 14 residues. In germline, CDR1 is MNHEY, CDR2 SVGEGT.

This clone was picked up many times. Sequencing ends 3 residues short of the CDR3 end; the germline J gene provides the rest. This sequence joins TRBV7-9 and TRBJ2-5; TRBD2 matches at 9 bases. CDR1 is SEHNR, CDR2 FQNEAQ, per germline (reference sequence). The CDR3 spans 12 residues. The V segment lost 6 bases and the J segment 4 bases; nucleotides outside the gene matches: 0. The CDR3 reads CASRLAGETQYF. The sequenced CDR3 bases are TGTGCCAGCAGACTAGCGGGAGAGACC.

There are a few counts of this clone. The CDR3 end is not reached by the read, which stops 3 residues before it; the germline J gene fills it in. The rearrangement uses TRBV19 and TRBJ1-3, with D hard to call. The germline V and J ends were trimmed by 1 base and 0 bases, with 10 bases remaining between them. Germline V CDR1 and CDR2: LNHDA, SQIVND (reference sequence). This CDR3 comprises 16 residues. The CDR3 reads CASSIGLLSSGNTIYF. Partial CDR3 DNA: TGTGCCAGTAGTATAGGACTCCTGAGCTCTGGAAACACC.

This clone was recorded a few times. The CDR3 end falls 3 residues outside the read, so it is completed with the germline J gene. The genes are TRBV10-2 and TRBJ2-1; TRBD1 is a possible D gene (6 bases). Trimming cost V 5 bases and J 5 bases, with 10 bases left between them. Germline V CDR1 and CDR2: WSHSY, SAAADI. CDR3 length equals 13 residues. The CDR3 is CASSWGRDNEQFF. Incomplete CDR3 DNA: TGCGCCAGCAGTTGGGGGCGGGACAATGAG.

This clone was seen a few times. Read coverage stops 3 residues before the CDR3 terminus; the germline J gene supplies the remainder. This chain uses TRBV20-1 with TRBJ2-1; a possible D gene is TRBD2 (6 bases). This CDR3 is 12 amino acids long. CDR1 DFQATT and CDR2 SNEGSKA come from the germline V gene (reference sequence). Trimming cost V 6 bases and J 6 bases, with 12 bases left between them. This CDR3 reads CSASFSGNEQFF. CDR3 DNA, as far as it was read: TGCAGTGCGAGTTTTAGCGGCAATGAG.

In this sample, this clone turned up many times. The read stops 3 residues short of the end of the CDR3; the missing end is completed from the germline J gene. The gene calls are TRBV11-2 and TRBJ2-3, with D tentatively TRBD1 (6 bases). Per the germline V gene, CDR1 is SGHAT and CDR2 is FQNNGV. CDR3 length equals 15 residues. V was pared by 2 bases and J by 2 bases, with 11 bases between. The sequenced CDR3 bases are TGTGCCAGCAGCTTAATTCAGGGGTACACAGATACG. Translating it yields CASSLIQGYTDT. The full CDR3 sequence reads CASSLIQGYTDTQYF.

This clone was counted at least ten times. Read data end 3 residues before the CDR3 end; the end is taken from the germline J gene. The gene calls are TRBV19 and TRBJ2-1; 12 nucleotides align to TRBD2. CDR3 length: 17 amino acids. V lost 6 bases and J lost 0; bases outside the gene matches: 6. Germline assignment: CDR1 LNHDA and CDR2 SQIVND (reference sequence). The covered CDR3 bases are TGTGCCAGTAGCCAAACTAGCGGGAGGCCCTCCTACAATGAG. Translation: CASSQTSGRPSYNE. The entire CDR3 protein is CASSQTSGRPSYNEQFF.

This clone was observed a few times. A clone one base away is much larger, so this may be a read error. The read ends 3 residues early relative to the CDR3; the germline J gene fills the gap. The genes are TRBV19 and TRBJ1-4; 9 bases line up with TRBD1. The junction had 11 bases not matched to a gene; V was cut back by 7 bases and J by 8 bases. The CDR3 length is 15 residues. CDR1 is LNHDA, CDR2 SQIVND, per germline (reference sequence). This CDR3 is CASNQQGAALEKLFF. Incomplete CDR3 DNA: TGTGCCAGTAACCAACAGGGGGCAGCCTTGGAAAAA.

This clone came up many times. The CDR3 is cut off 3 residues early in the read; its end comes from the germline J gene. Other DNA sequences in the same sample also yield this CDR3. This chain connects TRBV19 to TRBJ1-3; perhaps TRBD1 as D (6 bases). The CDR3 contains 15 residues. Germline V gene lookup returns CDR1 LNHDA and CDR2 SQIVND (reference sequence). Trimming removed 9 bases at V and 0 bases at J, with 15 bases between. The sequenced part of the CDR3 DNA is TGTGCCAGCACCAGGGGACCGAGCTCTGGAAACACC. It codes for CASTRGPSSGNT. The full-length CDR3 reads as CASTRGPSSGNTIYF.

The sample holds many counts of this clone. The read halts 3 residues ahead of the CDR3 end, with the missing end drawn from the germline J gene. Other DNA sequences in the sample encode the same CDR3. V is TRBV20-1 and J is TRBJ1-5; D call uncertain. Germline V CDR1 and CDR2: DFQATT, SNEGSKA (reference sequence). The CDR3 runs to 12 residues. V lost 6 bases and J 2 bases, leaving 8 bases between the germline ends. CDR3: CSAIQGNQPQHF. CDR3 DNA, as far as it was read: TGCAGTGCGATTCAGGGCAATCAGCCC.

This clone has at least ten counts. The read terminates 3 residues before the CDR3 end, so the remaining end is supplied by the germline J gene. The V call is TRBV29-1, the J call TRBJ1-1, with D uncertain. Germline values: CDR1 SQVTM, CDR2 ANQGSEA. The CDR3 extends over 12 amino acids. The CDR3 sequence is CSGLRLNTEAFF. Incomplete CDR3 DNA: TGCAGTGGCCTCAGATTGAACACTGAA. Full variable domain (rest looked up from reference TRBV29-1 and TRBJ1-1): SAVISQKPSRDICQRGTSLTIQCQVDSQVTMMFWYRQQPGQSLTLIATANQGSEATYESGFVIDKFPISRPNLTFSTLTVSNMSPEDSSIYLCSGLRLNTEAFFGQGTRLTVV.

This clone was counted many times. Read sequence stops 3 residues before the CDR3 end, and the germline J gene provides the missing end. The chain joins TRBV6-2 or TRBV6-3 to TRBJ1-6; TRBD1 is a possible D gene (5 bases). The V gene lost 0 bases and the J gene lost 4 bases, with 13 bases spanning the gap. The CDR3 contains 17 residues. From germline, CDR1 is MNHEY and CDR2 SVGEGT. CDR3 amino acids: CASSYSSPGAYNSPLHF. The covered CDR3 bases are TGTGCCAGCAGTTACTCGTCGCCTGGGGCGTATAATTCACCC.

This clone was found many times. Sequencing ends 3 residues short of the CDR3 end; the germline J gene provides the rest. This chain joins TRBV6-1 and TRBJ2-1; 9 nucleotides align to TRBD1. This CDR3 has 16 residues. CDR1 MNHNS and CDR2 SASEGT come from the germline V gene. The V segment lost 2 bases and the J segment 7 bases; nucleotides outside the gene matches: 9. CDR3 sequence reads: CASSETRDRELNEQFF. The DNA read from the CDR3 is TGTGCCAGCAGTGAAACTCGGGACAGGGAGTTGAATGAG.

This clone was detected only a few times. The sequenced fragment ends 3 residues before the CDR3 boundary, so the rest is inferred from the germline J gene. J is TRBJ2-3 and V is TRBV5-5; 7 nucleotides line up with TRBD2. The germline V gene encodes CDR1 SGHKS and CDR2 YYEKEE (reference sequence). The CDR3 length is 14 residues. CDR3 DNA, as far as it was read: TGTGCCAGCTCACCGGGACTATTCGAAGAGACG. It translates to CASSPGLFEET. The CDR3 in its entirety is CASSPGLFEETQYF.

In this sample, this clone turned up many times. The CDR3 extends 3 residues past the end of the read, so its final part is completed from the germline J gene. The chain couples TRBV19 to TRBJ1-1, with TRBD1 matching 9 bases. V dropped 5 bases and J dropped 7; count of bases not matched to a gene: 11. The germline V gene has CDR1 LNHDA and CDR2 SQIVND (reference sequence). The CDR3 is 15 amino acids. The CDR3 spells CASSPSTGGKNEAFF. The DNA read from the CDR3 is TGTGCCAGTAGTCCGTCGACAGGGGGAAAGAATGAA.

This clone appeared many times. The read falls 3 residues short of the CDR3 end, and the missing part is taken from the germline J gene. The chain carries TRBV20-1 and TRBJ1-5; D not certain. The V and J ends lost 3 bases and 4 bases respectively, with 16 bases between them. The CDR3 is made up of 15 amino acids. The germline gives CDR1 DFQATT, CDR2 SNEGSKA (reference sequence). The CDR3 here is CSASSPAGGNQPQHF. The CDR3 DNA, read in part, is TGCAGTGCTAGTTCTCCGGCCGGCGGGAATCAGCCC.

This clone was recorded many times. Read data end 3 residues before the CDR3 end; the end is taken from the germline J gene. The J gene is TRBJ2-7, the V gene TRBV2; tentatively, D is TRBD2 (5 bases). The germline V gene has CDR1 SNHLY and CDR2 FYNNEI. This CDR3 is built from 13 residues. With 0 bases removed from V and 6 bases from J, the gap between germline ends came to 9 bases. Incomplete CDR3 DNA: TGTGCCAGCAGTGAAGCGCGTAGCGCCGAG. Translation gives CASSEARSAE. The complete CDR3 protein is CASSEARSAEQYF.

This clone turned up a few times. The sequenced CDR3 bases are TGTGCCAGTAGTATCTGGGGACAGGGGAATCAGCCC. Translation: CASSIWGQGNQP. The whole CDR3 protein is CASSIWGQGNQPQHF. V usage is TRBV19 and J usage is TRBJ1-5; 10 bases line up with TRBD1. Coverage ceases 3 residues before the CDR3 finishes, and the germline J gene fills in the end. The germline gives CDR1 LNHDA, CDR2 SQIVND (reference sequence). Unmatched junction bases numbered 3, after V lost 3 bases and J lost 4 bases. The CDR3 is 15 amino acids. Full variable domain (rest looked up from reference TRBV19 and TRBJ1-5): DGGITQSPKYLFRKEGQNVTLSCEQNLNHDAMYWYRQDPGQGLRLIYYSQIVNDFQKGDIAEGYSVSREKKESFPLTVTSAQKNPTAFYLCASSIWGQGNQPQHFGDGTRLSIL.

This clone came up many times. The read falls 3 residues short of the CDR3 end, and the missing part is taken from the germline J gene. The genes are TRBV30 and TRBJ2-7; D remains unclear. Trimming stripped 3 bases from V and 3 bases from J, with 6 bases between. Germline V gene sequence: CDR1 GTSNPN, CDR2 SVGIG (reference sequence). The CDR3 has 11 amino acids. CDR3 loop: CAWSPNYEQYF. The CDR3 bases that were read are TGTGCCTGGAGCCCTAACTACGAG.

Many counts were recorded for this clone. An end of the junction does not agree with germline; a read error may underlie this. The CDR3 end is not reached by the read, which stops 3 residues before it; the germline J gene fills it in. V usage is TRBV7-7 and J usage is TRBJ2-3; D is possibly TRBD2 (7 bases). The CDR3 sequence is 16 residues long. The germline CDR1 and CDR2 sequences are SSHAT and FNYEAQ (reference sequence). The CDR3 DNA, read in part, is TGTGCTAGCAGCCCCCAAGGGGGGGCTAGCACAGATACG. It encodes CASSPQGGASTDT. From start to end, the CDR3 is CASSPQGGASTDTQYF.

This clone showed up just a few times. The read ends 3 residues shy of where the CDR3 ends; the end is completed using the germline J gene. The chain carries TRBV20-1 and TRBJ2-1; perhaps TRBD2 as D (7 bases). Germline-derived CDR1 and CDR2 are DFQATT and SNEGSKA (reference sequence). The CDR3 extends over 15 amino acids. Trimming removed 6 bases from V and 4 bases from J, with 19 bases in between. This CDR3 reads CSARRGGGTYNEQFF. CDR3 DNA, as far as it was read: TGCAGTGCCCGAAGGGGGGGAGGGACATACAATGAG.

This clone has ten or more counts. At one boundary the junction diverges from the germline segment, which might be a read error. The read terminates 3 residues ahead of where the CDR3 ends, so the germline J gene completes it. The V call is TRBV7-7, the J call TRBJ2-5; possibly TRBD1 for D (5 bases). The CDR3 is 15 amino acids. Looked up from germline, CDR1 is SSHAT and CDR2 is FNYEAQ (reference sequence). Incomplete CDR3 DNA: TGTGCTAGCAGCTTAGGGGCAGGAAATCAAGAGACC. It translates to CASSLGAGNQET. The full CDR3 protein reads CASSLGAGNQETQYF.

This clone came up many times. One end of the junction does not line up with germline, which may come from a read error. The missing CDR3 end, 3 residues past where the read stops, is filled in from the germline J gene. The chain combines TRBV19 with TRBJ1-1; 11 positions agree with TRBD1. The germline CDR1 and CDR2 sequences are LNHDA and SQIVND (reference sequence). The CDR3 length is 13 residues. The sequenced part of the CDR3 DNA is TGTGCCACCCGGGACAGGGGGAACTCTGAA. Amino acid sequence: CATRDRGNSE. The whole CDR3 protein reads CATRDRGNSEAFF.

This clone was seen many times. The read ends 3 residues before the CDR3 terminus; that terminus is restored from the germline J gene. The rearrangement uses TRBV29-1 and TRBJ1-1; tentatively, D is TRBD1 (5 bases). This CDR3 spans 13 amino acids. Looked up from germline, CDR1 is SQVTM and CDR2 is ANQGSEA. The ends were cut back, 4 bases at V and 5 bases at J, with 14 bases in the middle. Incomplete CDR3 DNA: TGCAGCGTTGTGCGGGGCCTGGGGACTGAA. Its protein is CSVVRGLGTE. The complete CDR3 reads CSVVRGLGTEAFF.